The subject of this entry is one TCR beta chain. These data belong to a study of T cell responses to AZD1222 COVID-19 vaccine. TCRdb's table, derived via immunoSEQ multiplex PCR, lists solely in-frame clones and lacks some. This table holds about 120,000 clones, roughly 91% found once. This receptor was identified in an adult who received the AZD1222 COVID-19 vaccine. The sequenced sample was peripheral blood, obtained 28 days after the second AZD1222 dose.

The CDR3 sequence is CASSIVFWDYEQYF. CDR3 nucleotide sequence: TGTGCCAGTAGTATAGTTTTCTGGGACTACGAGCAGTACTTC. This sequence joins TRBV19 and TRBJ2-7; the D is unclear. Trimming stripped 1 base from V and 3 bases from J, with 10 bases between. Germline V gene lookup returns CDR1 LNHDA and CDR2 SQIVND (reference sequence). The length of the CDR3 is 14 residues.